Reported below is one TCR beta chain. The antigen is undetermined. The data are from a study of T cells in tuberculosis. General study results and limits: Shorter CDR3-alpha in active tuberculosis partly drove smaller distances. Samples were chosen by availability of cryopreserved specimens.

Germline values: CDR1 SGHTA, CDR2 FQGTGA. CDR3 size: 17 residues. The junction had 9 bases not matched to a gene; V was cut back by 2 bases and J by 5 bases. Produced via immunoSEQ multiplex PCR; TCRdb's table is partial and in-frame only. Here the sample spans roughly 34,000 clones, just under 97% being singletons. On average around 100,000 T cells per donor were immunosequenced. This TCR was sampled from a donor aged 10-29 years with latent tuberculosis or without tuberculosis infection. The chain links TRBV7-3 to TRBJ2-1; 10 bases align to TRBD2. The sample comprised PBMCs. CDR3: CASSLGLAGERDNEQFF. The CDR3 DNA sequence: TGTGCCAGCAGCTTAGGGCTAGCGGGAGAAAGGGACAATGAGCAGTTCTTC.